Detailed here is one TCR beta chain. Produced via immunoSEQ multiplex PCR; TCRdb's table is partial and in-frame only. Here the sample spans 30,000 to 40,000 clones, approximately 89% being singletons. The data were obtained in a study of OX40 agonist ivuxolimab in advanced cancers. Study-wide background: Patients were treated with ivuxolimab, an agonistic anti-OX40 (CD134) antibody.

The CDR3 runs to 17 residues. Patients were excluded for autoimmune disease history or systemic immunosuppression. Peripheral blood came from all dose cohorts at three timepoints. The chain has TRBV21-1 and TRBJ2-3; TRBD2, the table's D call, was not compared with the DNA. TRBV21-1 is a pseudogene. The specimen was CD4+ or CD8+ T cells sorted from blood, collected in a trial of the OX40 agonist ivuxolimab. This TCR was recovered from an adult with an advanced solid tumor such as melanoma, head and neck, liver or kidney cancer. This chain's CDR3 is CASSKAASGGGTDTQYF. The CDR3 DNA reads as TGTGCCAGCAGCAAGGCCGCTAGCGGGGGGGGCACAGATACGCAGTATTTT.